The text below deals with one T cell receptor (beta chain). Its antigen target is currently unknown. Within one base of it there is no much larger clone, and no base qualities were kept. This record comes from a study of human T cells and chemical hapten exposure (dated by TCRdb to the early 2020s). As for the study more broadly: For sensitization, 2% DPC in acetone was applied to an approximately 2 cm by approximately 2 cm area of upper inner arm skin. Patch testing on the upper back used Finn chambers containing 0.01% DPC, with scoring done after 6 days according to International Contact Dermatitis Research Group standards. Libraries were pooled for sequencing, and variation in per-sample TCR yields was attributed mainly to small differences in library volumes within the pool. Throughout the roughly 25-week study period, patients were also given weekly therapeutic DPC doses on the scalp. Blood for TCR sequencing was provided by twenty-nine alopecia patients at one to four time points (pre-sensitization, 2, 6 and 24 weeks). Blood samples were taken from patients before sensitization (week 0) and at 2, 6 and about 24 weeks after DPC sensitization. This study followed changes in the peripheral blood TCR repertoire in vivo during primary and secondary sensitization of alopecia patients to the hapten diphenylcyclopropenone (DPC). Most of the patients in the cohort were female, and the cohort covered alopecia areata with under or over 50% scalp involvement, alopecia totalis and alopecia universalis. The study at large found these results: Significantly more large CDR3 similarity clusters were formed by expanded TCRs than by pre-sensitization or healthy control sets, consistent with antigen-driven responses. A positive correlation was found between the number of PT1 expanded TCRs and patch test score, with significance reached at thresholds 8, 16 and 32 but not 4. The number of TCRs above 1 in 1000 frequency did not change with DPC sensitization; there was no evidence of global repertoire structure alterations. Repeated subsampling changed both the strength of the expansion versus patch-test correlation and the threshold at which the correlation became significant. Alopecia, a presumed autoimmune disease, was present in all patients, so the immune response of the patients might differ from that of healthy individuals.

Library preparation was by RACE. The sequencing machine was a NextSeq 500. During library preparation, unique molecular identifiers were attached to individual cDNA molecules so that TCRs could be counted in a quantitative, reproducible way. Both TCR alpha and TCR beta chains were sequenced from each blood RNA sample. The authors' analysis ran thus. Samples had a median of roughly 87,000 TCRs, with a range from about 23,224 to 750,000. V, J and CDR3 annotation of the TCR reads was carried out using the Decombinator software suite. To make PS versus PT1 abundance plots, every sample was subsampled to the same number of TCRs (28,000). TCRs were defined as expanded if absent before sensitization and observed at least eight times at the 2-week time point. In-frame beta chains were kept once TCRdb had trimmed the public reads at Q25 with fastp and called clones with MiXCR. Merged by CDR3 protein, the rows form single entries marked with the most common genes and DNA. The V and J calls reflect TCRdb's pipeline rather than the authors' work. Counted in this sample were fewer than 150,000 distinct CDR3 sequences; around 11% of them appeared once. Less than 1.5% of the sample goes to the ten largest clones.

Compared with germline, V lacks 0 bases and J lacks 2 bases; bases without a gene match: 5. From cysteine to phenylalanine, the CDR3 is 15 amino acids long. This entry keeps only the CDR3 DNA: 45 bases, framed from base 1. CDR1 DFQATT and CDR2 SNEGSKA were looked up in the germline V gene (reference sequence). According to the study, the label for this sample's time point signals: patch test 2, 6 weeks after DPC sensitization. Read against the paper, the sample's treatment or condition label means: therapeutic diphenylcyclopropenone sensitization with weekly scalp DPC. Blood at each patch-test visit was drawn before the patch test was applied. To be eligible, patients had to be aged 18 to 70, diagnosed with alopecia and judged suitable for DPC therapy, while pregnant patients were excluded. Unfractionated whole blood was collected in Tempus Blood RNA tubes, and total RNA was extracted from that blood.

The specimen was whole blood, collected in connection with sensitization to the hapten diphenylcyclopropenone (DPC). This TCR came from a woman aged 45 to 65 with alopecia areata. Some clones in this sample may be carry-over from other donors' samples. The V and J genes are TRBV20-1 and TRBJ2-7; TRBD2 matches 9 bases in the middle. The CDR3 in this case is CSARDASGITYEQYF. The DNA sequence is TGCAGTGCTAGAGATGCTAGCGGGATTACCTACGAGCAGTACTTC.